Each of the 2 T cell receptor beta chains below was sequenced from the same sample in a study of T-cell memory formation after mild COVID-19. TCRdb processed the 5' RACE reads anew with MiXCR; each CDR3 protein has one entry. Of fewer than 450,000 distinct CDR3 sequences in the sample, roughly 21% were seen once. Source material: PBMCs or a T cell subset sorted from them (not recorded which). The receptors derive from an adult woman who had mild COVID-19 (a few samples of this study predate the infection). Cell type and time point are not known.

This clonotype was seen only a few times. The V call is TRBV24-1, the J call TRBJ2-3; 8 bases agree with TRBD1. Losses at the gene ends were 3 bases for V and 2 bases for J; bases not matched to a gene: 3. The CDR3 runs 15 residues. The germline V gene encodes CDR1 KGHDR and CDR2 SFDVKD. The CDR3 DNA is TGTGCCACCAGTGATCGGGACAGGCTCACAGATACGCAGTATTTT. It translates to CATSDRDRLTDTQYF.

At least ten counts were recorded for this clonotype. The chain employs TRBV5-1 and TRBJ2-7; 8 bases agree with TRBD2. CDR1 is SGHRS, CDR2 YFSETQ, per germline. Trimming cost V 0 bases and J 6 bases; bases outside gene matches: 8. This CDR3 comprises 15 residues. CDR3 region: CASSLVTAGVSEQYF. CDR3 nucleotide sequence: TGCGCCAGCAGCTTGGTTACAGCGGGAGTATCCGAGCAGTACTTC.